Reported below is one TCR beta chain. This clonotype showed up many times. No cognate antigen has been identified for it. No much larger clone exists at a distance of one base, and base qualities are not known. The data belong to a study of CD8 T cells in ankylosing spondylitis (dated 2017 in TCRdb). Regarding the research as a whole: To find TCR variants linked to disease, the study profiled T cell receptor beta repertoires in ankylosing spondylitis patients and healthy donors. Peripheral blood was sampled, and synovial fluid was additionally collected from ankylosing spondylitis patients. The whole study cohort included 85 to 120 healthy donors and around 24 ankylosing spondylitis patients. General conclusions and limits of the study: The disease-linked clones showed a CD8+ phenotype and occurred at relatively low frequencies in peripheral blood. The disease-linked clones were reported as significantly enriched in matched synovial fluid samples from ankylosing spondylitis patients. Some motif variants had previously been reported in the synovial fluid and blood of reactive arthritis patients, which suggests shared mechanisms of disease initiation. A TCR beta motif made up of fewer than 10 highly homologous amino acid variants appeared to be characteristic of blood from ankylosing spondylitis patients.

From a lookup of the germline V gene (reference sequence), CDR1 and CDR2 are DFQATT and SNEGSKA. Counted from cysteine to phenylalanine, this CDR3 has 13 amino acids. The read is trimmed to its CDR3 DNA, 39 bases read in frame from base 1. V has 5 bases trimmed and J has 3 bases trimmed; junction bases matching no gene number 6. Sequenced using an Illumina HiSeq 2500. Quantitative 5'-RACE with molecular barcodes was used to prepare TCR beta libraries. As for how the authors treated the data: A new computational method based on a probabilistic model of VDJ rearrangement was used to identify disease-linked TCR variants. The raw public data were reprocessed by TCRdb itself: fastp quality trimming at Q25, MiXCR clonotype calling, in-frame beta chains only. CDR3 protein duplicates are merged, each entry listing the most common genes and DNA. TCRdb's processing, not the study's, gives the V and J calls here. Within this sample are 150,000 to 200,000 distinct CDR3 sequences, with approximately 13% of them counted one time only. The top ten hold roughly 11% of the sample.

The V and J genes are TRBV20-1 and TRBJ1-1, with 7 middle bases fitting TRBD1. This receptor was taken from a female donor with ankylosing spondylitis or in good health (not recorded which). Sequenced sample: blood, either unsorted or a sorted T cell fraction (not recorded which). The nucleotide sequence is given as TGCAGTGCTGAGACAGGGTTGGACACTGAAGCTTTCTTT. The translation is CSAETGLDTEAFF.